These 28 T cell receptor beta chains share one sample of origin, sequenced in a study of T cell responses to AZD1222 COVID-19 vaccine. Generated by immunoSEQ multiplex PCR, the TCRdb table keeps only in-frame clones and is missing some. Seen here are 150,000 to 200,000 clones, approximately 90% observed once, and the top ten hold less than 1.5%. The sample was peripheral blood, taken 28 days after the second AZD1222 dose. All receptors come from an adult who received the AZD1222 COVID-19 vaccine.

A single count supports this clone. V and J are TRBV29-1 and TRBJ2-1, with TRBD2 matching 7 bases. Trimming at V came to 5 bases and at J to 0 bases, leaving 7 bases not matched to a gene. The CDR3 spans 15 residues. The germline V gene has CDR1 SQVTM and CDR2 ANQGSEA. CDR3 region: CSVPSRGSSYNEQFF. The CDR3 nucleotides read TGCAGCGTTCCGTCACGCGGGAGCTCCTACAATGAGCAGTTCTTC.

This sequence joins TRBV9 and TRBJ1-1, with 8 positions matching TRBD1. V lost 4 bases and J lost 1; bases outside the gene matches: 12. Germline V gives CDR1 SGDLS, CDR2 YYNGEE. The CDR3 contains 17 residues. This CDR3 reads CASSNARQGRENTEAFF. As DNA, the CDR3 is TGTGCCAGCAGCAACGCCCGACAGGGGAGGGAGAACACTGAAGCTTTCTTT.

The chain carries TRBV7-2 and TRBJ2-5; D remains unclear. Per the germline V gene, CDR1 is SGHTA and CDR2 is FQGNSA. The CDR3 length is 13 residues. Trimming took 2 bases from V and 2 from J, leaving 6 bases between them. CDR3 in amino acids: CASSLFGQETQYF. In DNA, the CDR3 is TGTGCCAGCAGCTTATTTGGGCAAGAGACCCAGTACTTC. Variable domain in full (rest from reference TRBV7-2 and TRBJ2-5): GAGVSQSPSNKVTEKGKDVELRCDPISGHTALYWYRQSLGQGLEFLIYFQGNSAPDKSGLPSDRFSAERTGGSVSTLTIQRTQQEDSAVYLCASSLFGQETQYFGPGTRLLVL.

The chain has TRBV18 and TRBJ1-1; D might be TRBD1 (6 bases). The CDR3 is 16 amino acids. Germline V gene lookup returns CDR1 KGHSH and CDR2 LQKENI. V was cut by 5 bases and J by 1 base, with 17 bases left in between. CDR3 sequence: CASSIKQGAGNTEAFF. The CDR3 nucleotides are TGTGCCAGCTCAATAAAACAGGGCGCGGGGAACACTGAAGCTTTCTTT.

CDR3 protein: CASSLVGTSEETQYF. Here the CDR3 DNA reads TGTGCCAGCAGCTTAGTCGGGACTAGCGAGGAGACCCAGTACTTC. This chain joins TRBV7-2 and TRBJ2-5, with 10 bases matching TRBD2. The length of the CDR3 is 15 residues. V lost 1 base, J lost 5 bases, and 4 bases stayed unmatched. Germline V gene sequence: CDR1 SGHTA, CDR2 FQGNSA.

The V gene is TRBV5-1, the J gene TRBJ1-6; D remains unclear. CDR3 length: 15 residues. Per the germline V gene, CDR1 is SGHRS and CDR2 is YFSETQ. The V end lost 0 bases, the J end lost 4 bases, and 8 bases lay between the germline ends. Here the CDR3 reads CASSLEAKYNSPLHF. Here the CDR3 DNA reads TGCGCCAGCAGCTTGGAGGCGAAATATAATTCACCCCTCCACTTT.

This clone was seen more than once but under ten times. The J gene is TRBJ1-2, the V gene TRBV7-2; 9 nucleotides agree with TRBD1. V lost 4 bases and J lost 7; bases outside the gene matches: 4. The CDR3 covers 13 residues. CDR1 is SGHTA, CDR2 FQGNSA, per germline. CDR3 in amino acids: CASSSRQGGGYTF. Here the CDR3 DNA reads TGTGCCAGCAGCTCCCGACAGGGGGGTGGCTACACCTTC.

In its sample, this clone was seen a few times. The chain recombines TRBV14 with TRBJ1-1, with D unresolved. The CDR3 runs to 13 residues. Germline V lookup: CDR1 SGHDN, CDR2 FVKESK. Trimming removed 4 bases at V and 3 bases at J, with 9 bases between. The CDR3 coding sequence is TGTGCCAGCAGCCGCTCAAGCTACACTGAAGCTTTCTTT. The encoded protein is CASSRSSYTEAFF.

V gene TRBV9 combines with J gene TRBJ2-7; the D is unclear. Germline V gives CDR1 SGDLS, CDR2 YYNGEE. CDR3 length: 16 amino acids. The V gene lost 0 bases and the J gene lost 1 base, with 14 bases spanning the gap. CDR3 loop: CASSVGSRSTSYEQYF. The CDR3 bases are TGTGCCAGCAGCGTAGGCTCGCGATCAACTTCCTACGAGCAGTACTTC.

This chain connects TRBV18 to TRBJ1-3; 7 bases fit TRBD1. Germline CDR1 is KGHSH and CDR2 is LQKENI. This CDR3 is built from 17 residues. Trimming at V came to 0 bases and at J to 0 bases, leaving 5 bases not matched to a gene. The CDR3 loop reads CASSPPGDRFSGNTIYF. The DNA of the CDR3 is TGTGCCAGCTCACCACCTGGGGACAGATTCTCTGGAAACACCATATATTTT.

V is TRBV6-1 and J is TRBJ2-3; 7 bases map to TRBD2. Trimming took 2 bases from V and 0 from J; bases not matched to a gene: 5. This CDR3 comprises 16 residues. Germline CDR1 is MNHNS and CDR2 is SASEGT. CDR3: CASSEWGGGSTDTQYF. The CDR3 DNA is TGTGCCAGCAGTGAATGGGGGGGAGGGAGCACAGATACGCAGTATTTT.

The J gene is TRBJ1-4, the V gene TRBV18; TRBD1 is a possible D gene (6 bases). CDR3 length: 14 amino acids. V shed 4 bases and J shed 6 bases, with 12 bases lying between them. Germline V lookup: CDR1 KGHSH, CDR2 LQKENI. CDR3 region: CASSRTAGYEKLFF. CDR3 coding DNA: TGTGCCAGCTCACGGACAGCGGGTTATGAAAAACTGTTTTTT.

The rearrangement uses TRBV7-9 and TRBJ1-1, with TRBD1 as a possible D gene (5 bases). V shed 1 base and J shed 1 base, with 13 bases lying between them. The CDR3 covers 16 residues. Germline V CDR1 and CDR2: SEHNR, FQNEAQ (reference sequence). The CDR3 here is CASSLVPSGRNTEAFF. DNA of the CDR3: TGTGCCAGCAGCTTAGTGCCCTCAGGGAGGAACACTGAAGCTTTCTTT.

The chain couples TRBV27 to TRBJ1-2, with 7 bases matching TRBD1. V gave up 4 bases and J gave up 4 bases; unmatched junction bases: 6. There are 14 residues in the CDR3. Germline assignment: CDR1 MNHEY and CDR2 SMNVEV (reference sequence). The chain's CDR3 is CASSSSDRIYGYTF. The CDR3, as DNA: TGTGCCAGCAGTTCCTCGGACAGGATCTATGGCTACACCTTC.

The V and J genes are TRBV7-9 and TRBJ2-7; TRBD2 matches 11 bases. Losses at the gene ends were 0 bases for V and 4 bases for J; bases not matched to a gene: 5. CDR1 and CDR2 from the germline V gene are SEHNR and FQNEAQ (reference sequence). This CDR3 comprises 16 residues. In DNA, the CDR3 is TGTGCCAGCAGCTTAGCTACTAGCGGGAGTATTTACGAGCAGTACTTC. Its protein is CASSLATSGSIYEQYF.

The J gene is TRBJ1-2, the V gene TRBV5-4; TRBD1 is a possible D gene (5 bases). CDR3 length: 16 amino acids. Trimming removed 0 bases from V and 3 bases from J, with 15 bases in between. Germline loops: CDR1 SGHNT, CDR2 YYREEE (reference sequence). The CDR3 DNA sequence: TGTGCCAGCAGCTTGGGTGGGGCCGGGGGGGACTATGGCTACACCTTC. Translated, it gives CASSLGGAGGDYGYTF.

V is TRBV11-2 and J is TRBJ2-6, with TRBD1 matching over 7 bases. This CDR3 is 16 amino acids long. Trimming removed 4 bases from V and 0 bases from J; junction bases left unmatched: 3. Germline V gene data show CDR1 as SGHAT and CDR2 as FQNNGV. The CDR3 bases are TGTGCCAGCAGCTCTCCAGGGGGCTCTGGGGCCAACGTCCTGACTTTC. This gives the protein CASSSPGGSGANVLTF.

The chain joins TRBV29-1 to TRBJ2-7; TRBD1 agrees at 8 bases. Germline-derived CDR1 and CDR2 are SQVTM and ANQGSEA. Unmatched junction bases numbered 3, after V lost 4 bases and J lost 7 bases. This CDR3 is built from 11 residues. Here the CDR3 DNA reads TGCAGCGTTGGGACAGGGTGGGAGCAGTACTTC. Protein product: CSVGTGWEQYF.

Here the CDR3 reads CSVEWYRRSSGGRNEQFF. CDR3 coding DNA: TGCAGCGTTGAATGGTACAGAAGGTCTAGCGGGGGCCGCAATGAGCAGTTCTTC. The chain has TRBV29-1 and TRBJ2-1; the match to TRBD2 covers 10 bases. CDR1 and CDR2 from the germline V gene are SQVTM and ANQGSEA. The V gene end was trimmed by 2 bases and the J gene end by 6 bases; junction bases not matched to a gene: 16. There are 18 residues in the CDR3.

This CDR3 reads CASGSTGLASGNTIYF. The CDR3 coding sequence is TGTGCTAGTGGTTCCACAGGGCTAGCCTCTGGAAACACCATATATTTT. The chain has TRBV12-5 and TRBJ1-3, with TRBD1 as a possible D gene (6 bases). The germline V gene encodes CDR1 LGHNT and CDR2 FRNRAP. This CDR3 is 16 amino acids long. Trimming left V 4 bases short and J 0 bases short, with 13 bases between.

The V and J genes are TRBV5-1 and TRBJ2-2; no definite D call. CDR3 length: 16 residues. CDR1 SGHRS and CDR2 YFSETQ come from the germline V gene. Trimming shortened V by 1 base and J by 2 bases, and 12 bases separated the two germline ends. This CDR3 is CASSLFGSHNTGELFF. CDR3 in DNA: TGCGCCAGCAGCTTGTTCGGCAGCCACAACACCGGGGAGCTGTTTTTT.

The V gene is TRBV5-1, the J gene TRBJ2-1; TRBD1 might be the D (6 bases). V dropped 5 bases and J dropped 7 bases, with 13 bases sitting between them. The CDR3 is 13 amino acids. The germline CDR1 and CDR2 sequences are SGHRS and YFSETQ. CDR3 nucleotides: TGCGCCAGCAGTACAGGGCTTGGGAATGAGCAGTTCTTC. Translating gives CASSTGLGNEQFF.

This chain joins TRBV9 and TRBJ2-1, with 9 bases matching TRBD2. Germline V lookup: CDR1 SGDLS, CDR2 YYNGEE. V lost 2 bases to trimming and J lost 2 bases; unmatched junction nucleotides: 8. The CDR3 covers 17 residues. CDR3 loop: CASSVAGGPSTYNEQFF. For the CDR3, the DNA is TGTGCCAGCAGCGTCGCGGGAGGGCCCTCCACCTACAATGAGCAGTTCTTC.

The J gene is TRBJ2-7, the V gene TRBV20-1; D may be TRBD1 (6 bases). Germline V gene data show CDR1 as DFQATT and CDR2 as SNEGSKA (reference sequence). CDR3 length: 14 amino acids. V gave up 3 bases and J gave up 3 bases, with 15 bases separating them. CDR3 protein: CSASTAGAYYEQYF. In DNA form, the CDR3 reads TGCAGTGCTAGTACGGCAGGGGCCTACTACGAGCAGTACTTC.

The chain uses TRBV7-9 and TRBJ2-7; D perhaps matches TRBD1 (7 bases). CDR3 size: 14 residues. CDR1 is SEHNR, CDR2 FQNEAQ, per germline (reference sequence). V lost 2 bases and J 2 bases, leaving 10 bases between the germline ends. CDR3: CASSLQGGPYEQYF. For the CDR3, the DNA is TGTGCCAGCAGCTTACAGGGGGGACCCTACGAGCAGTACTTC.

The chain links TRBV28 to TRBJ1-4, with D maybe TRBD1 (5 bases). The germline V gene encodes CDR1 MDHEN and CDR2 SYDVKM. The length of the CDR3 is 16 residues. V lost 7 bases and J lost 4, with 19 bases in between. The CDR3 region is CASTQLRGGYNEKLFF. The CDR3, as DNA: TGTGCCAGCACCCAACTTAGGGGAGGGTATAATGAAAAACTGTTTTTT.

This chain connects TRBV18 to TRBJ2-1, with D tentatively TRBD1 or TRBD2 (5 bases each). The CDR3 sequence is 14 residues long. The germline CDR1 and CDR2 sequences are KGHSH and LQKENI. Trimming cost V 4 bases and J 5 bases, with 12 bases left between them. This chain's CDR3 is CASSRLRGDNEQFF. The CDR3 DNA reads as TGTGCCAGCTCACGACTCCGGGGCGACAATGAGCAGTTCTTC.

This clone was recorded a few times. This chain links TRBV7-6 with TRBJ1-2; D gene unclear. With 5 bases removed from V and 0 bases from J, the gap between germline ends came to 13 bases. Germline V lookup: CDR1 SGHVS, CDR2 FNYEAQ. The CDR3 contains 15 residues. CDR3 nucleotide sequence: TGTGCCAGCAGCCCTACCGAACTATCTAACTATGGCTACACCTTC. It specifies CASSPTELSNYGYTF.